The rows below give T cell receptor beta chains drawn from one sample of a study of cytomegalovirus exposure and HLA in healthy donors. Profiled with immunoSEQ multiplex PCR; TCRdb holds only in-frame clones, not every one. This table holds about 99,000 clones, over 60% found once. The source material was PBMCs. These receptor sequences come from a man in his 60s in good health and CMV-seropositive. The CDR3 runs from the conserved cysteine through the conserved F or W. The D gene is left open where the match is weak. Expanded clones get a size class; other rows say once, few or many, or leave the size out.

CDR3 protein: CASRDLAGELFF
CDR3 DNA: TGTGCCAGCAGGGACTTAGCCGGGGAGCTGTTTTTT
J gene: TRBJ2-2
V gene: TRBV6-5
D gene: .
clone size: .

CDR3 protein: CASRPSKRGGPNTQYF
CDR3 DNA: TGTGCCAGCAGGCCCTCCAAGCGGGGGGGCCCTAATACGCAGTATTTT
J gene: TRBJ2-3
V gene: TRBV7-2
D gene: TRBD2
clone size: .

CDR3 protein: CAISDPGQGGSSYEQYF
CDR3 DNA: TGTGCCATCAGTGATCCGGGACAGGGGGGTAGCTCCTACGAGCAGTACTTC
J gene: TRBJ2-7
V gene: TRBV10-3
D gene: TRBD1
clone size: .

CDR3 protein: CASSLTGIDMNTEAFF
CDR3 DNA: TGTGCCAGCAGTTTAACAGGGATAGACATGAACACTGAAGCTTTCTTT
J gene: TRBJ1-1
V gene: TRBV6-5
D gene: .
clone size: .

CDR3 protein: CASSGKTRTEAFF
CDR3 DNA: TGTGCCAGCAGTGGAAAGACGCGGACTGAAGCTTTCTTT
J gene: TRBJ1-1
V gene: TRBV2
D gene: .
clone size: .

CDR3 protein: CASSLTGPNQPQHF
CDR3 DNA: TGTGCCAGCAGTTTAACAGGGCCCAATCAGCCCCAGCATTTT
J gene: TRBJ1-5
V gene: TRBV27
D gene: .
clone size: .

CDR3 protein: CASSDRQYQETQYF
CDR3 DNA: TGTGCCAGCAGTGACCGACAGTACCAAGAGACCCAGTACTTC
J gene: TRBJ2-5
V gene: TRBV2
D gene: .
clone size: .

CDR3 protein: CASTGMRTNEKLFF
CDR3 DNA: TGTGCCAGCACAGGGATGAGAACTAATGAAAAACTGTTTTTT
J gene: TRBJ1-4
V gene: TRBV6-1
D gene: .
clone size: few

CDR3 protein: CASSSGQGRYNEQFF
CDR3 DNA: TGTGCCAGCAGCTCGGGACAGGGTCGCTACAATGAGCAGTTCTTC
J gene: TRBJ2-1
V gene: TRBV5-6
D gene: TRBD1
clone size: .

CDR3 protein: CASSLGGRANEKLFF
CDR3 DNA: TGTGCCAGCAGCTTAGGGGGGAGGGCTAATGAAAAACTGTTTTTT
J gene: TRBJ1-4
V gene: TRBV7-2
D gene: .
clone size: .

CDR3 protein: CASSPGQGTNGYTF
CDR3 DNA: TGTGCCAGCAGTCCCGGACAGGGAACTAACGGCTACACCTTC
J gene: TRBJ1-2
V gene: TRBV28
D gene: TRBD1
clone size: .

CDR3 protein: CASSMTSGGYNEQFF
CDR3 DNA: TGTGCCAGCAGTATGACTAGCGGGGGCTACAATGAGCAGTTCTTC
J gene: TRBJ2-1
V gene: TRBV6-1
D gene: TRBD2
clone size: .

CDR3 protein: CASSSLADGYTF
CDR3 DNA: TGTGCCAGCAGTTCCTTGGCAGATGGCTACACCTTC
J gene: TRBJ1-2
V gene: TRBV6-5
D gene: .
clone size: .

CDR3 protein: CSVQENTEAFF
CDR3 DNA: TGCAGCGTTCAGGAAAACACTGAAGCTTTCTTT
J gene: TRBJ1-1
V gene: TRBV29-1
D gene: .
clone size: .

CDR3 protein: CASKQGSNTGELFF
CDR3 DNA: TGTGCCAGCAAACAGGGGTCGAACACCGGGGAGCTGTTTTTT
J gene: TRBJ2-2
V gene: TRBV2
D gene: TRBD1
clone size: .

CDR3 protein: CAISESLGRGTEAFF
CDR3 DNA: TGTGCCATCAGTGAGTCGTTAGGGAGGGGCACTGAAGCTTTCTTT
J gene: TRBJ1-1
V gene: TRBV10-3
D gene: .
clone size: once

CDR3 protein: CASSEGTETYEQYF
CDR3 DNA: TGCGCCAGCAGTGAGGGGACTGAGACCTACGAGCAGTACTTC
J gene: TRBJ2-7
V gene: TRBV10-1
D gene: .
clone size: .

CDR3 protein: CASSLRASPNEKLFF
CDR3 DNA: TGTGCCAGCAGTCTCAGAGCGTCGCCTAATGAAAAACTGTTTTTT
J gene: TRBJ1-4
V gene: TRBV6-5
D gene: .
clone size: .

CDR3 protein: CASSLNRYTEAFF
CDR3 DNA: TGTGCCAGCAGCTTAAATCGGTACACTGAAGCTTTCTTT
J gene: TRBJ1-1
V gene: TRBV11-2
D gene: .
clone size: few

CDR3 protein: CASSVGGELLYGYTF
CDR3 DNA: TGTGCCAGCAGCGTAGGGGGAGAGTTGCTCTATGGCTACACCTTC
J gene: TRBJ1-2
V gene: TRBV9
D gene: .
clone size: .